This T cell receptor (beta chain) was profiled in a study of human T cells and chemical hapten exposure. The CDR3 length is 14 residues. Losses at the gene ends were 7 bases for V and 1 base for J; bases not matched to a gene: 5. TCRdb re-derived calls from the RACE reads in MiXCR, one entry per CDR3 protein. The sample lists around 120,000 distinct CDR3 sequences; 13% were seen once. Sample time point: pre-sensitization, week 0. The treatment was: therapeutic diphenylcyclopropenone sensitization with weekly scalp DPC. This clonotype was counted between two and nine times. Its cognate antigen is unknown. Study results and caveats: DPC sensitization did not alter TCRs above 1 in 1000 frequency.

The sequence came from a woman aged 18-30 years with alopecia areata. Some clones in this sample may be carry-over from other donors' samples. The sequencing here drew on whole blood, taken in connection with sensitization to the hapten diphenylcyclopropenone (DPC). This chain uses TRBV12-3 or TRBV12-4 with TRBJ1-1, with 8 bases matching TRBD1. The CDR3 nucleotides read TGTGCCAGCACCGTAGGACAGGGGAACACTGAAGCTTTCTTT. Translated: CASTVGQGNTEAFF.